A selection of T cell receptor beta chains follows, all from one sample in a study of shared clonotypes between healthy human individuals. The assay was immunoSEQ multiplex PCR, and TCRdb's table has in-frame clones only and misses some. This sample has approximately 2,200,000 clones, with about 92% found just once. The specimen was naive CD8+ T cells from PBMCs. The receptor set was obtained from a young man in good health. Some clones in this sample may be carry-over from other donors' samples. Each CDR3 is given with its conserved first and last residue. The D gene is left open where the match is weak. Expanded clones get a size class; other rows say once, few or many, or leave the size out.

TRBJ2-7,TRBV4-1,NA,NA,CASSFGPLEEQYF,TGCGCCAGCAGCTTCGGACCCCTAGAAGAGCAGTACTTC
TRBJ1-2,TRBV27,NA,NA,CASSTKDTPNYGYTF,TGTGCCAGCAGTACGAAGGACACCCCTAACTATGGCTACACCTTC
TRBJ2-1,TRBV9,TRBD1,NA,CASSVARTGGNEQFF,TGTGCCAGCAGCGTAGCCCGGACAGGGGGCAATGAGCAGTTCTTC
TRBJ1-2,TRBV2,NA,NA,CASTGTVYGYTF,TGTGCCAGCACCGGGACCGTCTATGGCTACACCTTC
TRBJ1-4,TRBV15,NA,NA,CATSREVEEEKLFF,TGTGCCACCAGCAGAGAAGTCGAGGAGGAAAAACTGTTTTTT
TRBJ2-1,TRBV7-6,NA,NA,CASSRGAVGSYNEQFF,TGTGCCAGCAGCCGGGGGGCGGTCGGCTCCTACAATGAGCAGTTCTTC
TRBJ1-4,TRBV6-5,NA,NA,CASSYGGANEKLFF,TGTGCCAGCAGTTACGGTGGGGCTAATGAAAAACTGTTTTTT
TRBJ2-1,TRBV27,TRBD2,NA,CASRPWTSGEATYNEQFF,TGTGCCAGCAGGCCCTGGACTAGCGGAGAAGCCACCTACAATGAGCAGTTCTTC
TRBJ2-5,TRBV30,TRBD1,NA,CAWRETGEETQYF,TGTGCCTGGAGAGAGACAGGGGAAGAGACCCAGTACTTC
TRBJ1-1,TRBV27,NA,NA,CASNQRVGSTEAFF,TGTGCCAGCAACCAACGGGTAGGGAGCACTGAAGCTTTCTTT
TRBJ2-1,TRBV28,NA,NA,CASSLLLWAGAYNEQFF,TGTGCCAGCAGTTTGTTGTTATGGGCAGGGGCCTACAATGAGCAGTTCTTC
TRBJ1-1,TRBV4-2,TRBD1,NA,CASSQGQGMNTEAFF,TGTGCCAGCAGCCAGGGACAGGGGATGAACACTGAAGCTTTCTTT
TRBJ2-5,TRBV30,NA,NA,CAWSIRGWGQETQYF,TGTGCCTGGAGTATAAGGGGTTGGGGCCAAGAGACCCAGTACTTC
TRBJ2-2,TRBV7-9,NA,once,CASSLTENTGELFF,TGTGCCAGCAGCTTGACAGAAAACACCGGGGAGCTGTTTTTT
TRBJ2-7,TRBV27,TRBD2,NA,CASSLILAGGTYEQYF,TGTGCCAGCAGTTTAATACTAGCGGGAGGAACCTACGAGCAGTACTTC
TRBJ2-5,TRBV11-2,NA,NA,CASSLDLLGSWETQYF,TGTGCCAGCAGCTTAGATCTTTTAGGGTCTTGGGAGACCCAGTACTTC
TRBJ2-3,TRBV6-4,NA,NA,CASSDTPTADTQYF,TGTGCCAGCAGTGATACACCTACAGCGGATACGCAGTATTTT
TRBJ2-7,TRBV10-3,TRBD1,NA,CAISEDRDEQYF,TGTGCCATCAGCGAGGACAGGGACGAGCAGTACTTC
TRBJ2-7,TRBV9,TRBD2,NA,CASSVGGTTFYEQYF,TGTGCCAGCAGCGTCGGCGGGACTACCTTCTACGAGCAGTACTTC
TRBJ2-3,TRBV11-3,NA,NA,CASSLGRGKQPDTQYF,TGTGCCAGCAGCTTAGGGCGCGGCAAACAGCCAGATACGCAGTATTTT
TRBJ1-4,TRBV10-1,NA,NA,CASSEQGRVGEKLFF,TGCGCCAGCAGTGAGCAAGGGAGGGTGGGTGAAAAACTGTTTTTT
TRBJ1-5,TRBV9,NA,NA,CASSVEGGSWPQHF,TGTGCCAGCAGCGTAGAGGGGGGGAGTTGGCCCCAGCATTTT
TRBJ2-2,TRBV6-5,TRBD1,NA,CASSWGQRSVTGELFF,TGTGCCAGCAGTTGGGGACAGAGATCCGTTACCGGGGAGCTGTTTTTT
TRBJ2-7,TRBV13,TRBD1,NA,CASSSTGTGFHEQYF,TGTGCCAGCAGCTCCACGGGGACAGGGTTCCACGAGCAGTACTTC
TRBJ2-5,TRBV6-1,TRBD1,NA,CASRGTGAYETQYF,TGTGCCAGCAGGGGGACAGGGGCCTATGAGACCCAGTACTTC
TRBJ2-1,TRBV4-3,NA,NA,CASSPNLVDEQFF,TGCGCCAGCAGCCCGAATTTGGTGGATGAGCAGTTCTTC
TRBJ2-7,TRBV19,TRBD1,NA,CASSDTGQGAWEQYF,TGTGCCAGTAGCGACACCGGACAGGGGGCATGGGAGCAGTACTTC
TRBJ2-7,TRBV7-3,NA,NA,CASSFTGTHEQYF,TGTGCCAGCAGCTTCACAGGGACCCACGAGCAGTACTTC
TRBJ2-7,TRBV7-8,TRBD1,NA,CASSPQGQSSSYEQYF,TGTGCCAGCAGCCCGCAGGGACAGTCGAGCTCCTACGAGCAGTACTTC
TRBJ1-6,TRBV10-3,NA,NA,CAISERAVDSPLHF,TGTGCCATCAGTGAGAGGGCTGTTGATTCACCCCTCCACTTT
TRBJ2-3,TRBV5-6,NA,NA,CASSWGGFSTDTQYF,TGTGCCAGCAGCTGGGGCGGGTTCTCCACAGATACGCAGTATTTT
TRBJ1-1,TRBV28,NA,few,CASSPRTASEAFF,TGTGCCAGCAGTCCCCGGACAGCATCTGAAGCTTTCTTT
TRBJ2-1,TRBV6-5,NA,NA,CAVAASSYNEQFF,TGTGCCGTGGCAGCCAGCTCCTACAATGAGCAGTTCTTC
TRBJ1-5,TRBV28,TRBD1,NA,CASTLRGQGYQPQHF,TGTGCCAGCACTCTTCGAGGACAGGGGTATCAGCCCCAGCATTTT
TRBJ2-1,TRBV27,NA,NA,CASSLLPTEGQFF,TGTGCCAGCAGTTTACTCCCCACCGAGGGGCAGTTCTTC
TRBJ1-1,TRBV28,NA,NA,CASSLTVNTEAFF,TGTGCCAGCAGTTTAACGGTGAACACTGAAGCTTTCTTT
TRBJ1-2,TRBV28,TRBD1,NA,CASSPRGLYGYTF,TGTGCCAGCAGCCCCAGGGGGCTCTATGGCTACACCTTC
TRBJ2-7,TRBV7-9,NA,NA,CASSSGHLYEQYF,TGTGCCAGCAGCTCCGGGCACCTCTACGAGCAGTACTTC
TRBJ2-2,TRBV4-1,TRBD1,NA,CASSHLLGQGASGTGELFF,TGCGCCAGCAGCCACCTCCTTGGACAGGGGGCCTCGGGCACCGGGGAGCTGTTTTTT
TRBJ1-4,TRBV28,NA,NA,CASTIPGGLGEKLFF,TGTGCCAGCACCATCCCCGGGGGGCTCGGGGAAAAACTGTTTTTT
TRBJ1-1,TRBV30,NA,NA,CAWGRGSEAFF,TGTGCCTGGGGCCGGGGTTCTGAAGCTTTCTTT
TRBJ2-7,TRBV10-1,NA,NA,CASSVQPLGDEQYF,TGCGCCAGCAGTGTTCAACCCCTCGGGGACGAGCAGTACTTC
TRBJ1-6,TRBV30,TRBD1,NA,CAWSTGTVNNSPLHF,TGTGCCTGGAGCACCGGGACAGTTAATAATTCACCCCTCCACTTT
TRBJ1-3,TRBV6-1,NA,NA,CASSYVGTIYF,TGTGCCAGCTCCTACGTCGGGACCATATATTTT
TRBJ1-6,TRBV28,TRBD1,NA,CASTLSTGALYNSPLHF,TGTGCCAGCACTCTTTCGACAGGGGCCCTCTATAATTCACCCCTCCACTTT
TRBJ1-1,TRBV7-9,NA,NA,CASSQGWGTTEAFF,TGTGCCAGCAGCCAAGGGTGGGGGACCACTGAAGCTTTCTTT
TRBJ2-3,TRBV27,TRBD2,NA,CASSLRGRAADTQYF,TGTGCCAGCAGTTTACGAGGGAGGGCCGCAGATACGCAGTATTTT